This TCR beta chain appears in the sequencing data of a study of post-analysis software for immune sequencing data. Study-wide background: Disease trajectories encompassed relapsing-remitting, secondary progressive and progressive-relapsing multiple sclerosis.

This clonotype has more than one count but fewer than ten. Its antigen is not identified. Carried by the TCR beta cDNA libraries were unique molecular identifiers. Input populations of roughly 0.95 to 10 million T cells gave rise to approximately 500,000 cDNA molecules. TCRdb recomputed calls from the PCR reads with MiXCR, one row per CDR3 protein. Among 650,000 to 900,000 distinct CDR3 sequences listed, 46% were seen once. The CDR3 loop spans 15 amino acids. CDR1 MNHEY and CDR2 SVGAGI come from the germline V gene. V was trimmed by 0 bases and J by 5 bases, leaving 11 bases between them. Broader study findings: In patients, TRBV5-6, TRBV5-1 and TRBV20-1 belonged to roughly five TRBV segments found more frequently than in controls. Under F measure analysis, samples from one preparation batch co-clustered strongly.

This TCR came from a girl aged 5-17 years with multiple sclerosis. The J gene is TRBJ1-5, the V gene TRBV6-5; possibly TRBD1 for D (6 bases). What was sequenced was blood. In nucleotides, the CDR3 is TGTGCCAGCAGTTACTCGGGACACCCCGATCAGCCCCAGCATTTT. It is translated as CASSYSGHPDQPQHF.